One sample yielded the 26 T cell receptor beta chains listed below, sequenced in a study of blood T cell repertoires in COVID-19. The table came from immunoSEQ multiplex PCR; TCRdb's copy has only in-frame clones and leaves some out. In the table there are roughly 60,000 clones, about nine tenths of which are singletons. The sample comprised peripheral blood. Receptors were obtained from a man aged 40-50 years with COVID-19, enrolled during active disease.

The chain combines TRBV19 with TRBJ2-3, with 7 bases fitting TRBD1. Germline loops: CDR1 LNHDA, CDR2 SQIVND (reference sequence). CDR3 length equals 13 residues. V was pared by 10 bases and J by 2 bases, with 6 bases of the junction left unmatched. The CDR3: CATYRGLTDTQYF. Here the CDR3 DNA reads TGTGCCACTTACAGGGGCCTCACAGATACGCAGTATTTT.

This clone has only a few counts. The chain carries TRBV15 and TRBJ2-3, with a possible D match to TRBD1 (5 bases). This CDR3 spans 15 amino acids. Germline loops: CDR1 LNHNV, CDR2 YYDKDF (reference sequence). With 1 base removed from V and 2 bases from J, the gap between germline ends came to 10 bases. The CDR3 reads CATSRGMDNTDTQYF. In nucleotides, the CDR3 is TGTGCCACCAGCAGAGGCATGGACAACACAGATACGCAGTATTTT.

The rearrangement links TRBV6-2 or TRBV6-3 to TRBJ2-7; TRBD2 agrees at 10 bases. The V gene end was trimmed by 5 bases and the J gene end by 7 bases; junction bases not matched to a gene: 8. The CDR3 totals 14 residues. CDR1 is MNHEY and CDR2 is SVGEGT in the germline V gene. CDR3 protein: CASSSGRAVGEQYF. The DNA for the CDR3 is TGTGCCAGCAGTAGCGGGAGGGCCGTTGGGGAGCAGTACTTC.

The J gene is TRBJ2-5, the V gene TRBV13; D remains ambiguous. Looked up from germline, CDR1 is PRHDT and CDR2 is FYEKMQ (reference sequence). V was cut by 0 bases and J by 2 bases, with 13 bases left in between. The CDR3 extends over 16 amino acids. The CDR3, as DNA: TGTGCCAGCAGCTTAGGGATAGACACACCGCAAGAGACCCAGTACTTC. It is translated as CASSLGIDTPQETQYF.

The V and J genes are TRBV13 and TRBJ1-2; maybe TRBD1 (6 bases). Trimming shortened V by 1 base and J by 6 bases, and 12 bases separated the two germline ends. CDR3 length: 14 residues. CDR1 and CDR2 from the germline V gene are PRHDT and FYEKMQ (reference sequence). The CDR3 is CASSLDGGLHGYTF. CDR3 sequence (DNA): TGTGCCAGCAGCTTAGACGGGGGGCTGCATGGCTACACCTTC.

This chain links TRBV15 with TRBJ2-3; maybe TRBD1 (6 bases). Germline CDR1 LNHNV, CDR2 YYDKDF (reference sequence). The V gene lost 8 bases and the J gene lost 1 base, with 13 bases spanning the gap. The CDR3 is 14 amino acids. CDR3 sequence (DNA): TGTGCCACCCGCCAGGACAGAGGCACAGATACGCAGTATTTT. This sequence encodes CATRQDRGTDTQYF. Looking up the rest from reference TRBV15 and TRBJ2-3 gives the full variable domain: DAMVIQNPRYQVTQFGKPVTLSCSQTLNHNVMYWYQQKSSQAPKLLFHYYDKDFNNEADTPDNFQSRRPNTSFCFLDIRSPGLGDTAMYLCATRQDRGTDTQYFGPGTRLTVL.

V gene TRBV5-6 combines with J gene TRBJ1-5, with D hard to call. The germline V gene has CDR1 SGHDT and CDR2 YYEEEE. The CDR3 length is 14 residues. V was shortened by 4 bases and J by 2 bases, with 10 bases between the two germline ends. This CDR3 reads CASSLYGGNQPQHF. For the CDR3, the DNA is TGTGCCAGCAGCCTATACGGGGGCAATCAGCCCCAGCATTTT.

This clone has a single count. The J gene is TRBJ1-1, the V gene TRBV6-5, with D maybe TRBD1 (6 bases). CDR3 length: 12 residues. The V end was cut by 7 bases, the J end by 4 bases, with 10 bases between. From germline, CDR1 is MNHEY and CDR2 SVGAGI. This CDR3 reads CASIRGGTEAFF. The CDR3 DNA follows: TGTGCCAGCATCCGAGGGGGCACTGAAGCTTTCTTT.

The chain has TRBV6-1 and TRBJ1-5, with 8 bases identical to TRBD1. The ends lost 1 base at V and 3 bases at J; junction bases unmatched: 5. This CDR3 contains 16 residues. Germline values: CDR1 MNHNS, CDR2 SASEGT. DNA for the CDR3: TGTGCCAGCAGTGAAGAAGCAGGGGGCTTCAATCAGCCCCAGCATTTT. This translates into CASSEEAGGFNQPQHF.

The chain uses TRBV4-1 and TRBJ2-7; 7 nucleotides line up with TRBD2. The CDR3 totals 13 residues. In germline, CDR1 is MGHRA, CDR2 YSYEKL. V lost 4 bases, J lost 7 bases, and 7 bases stayed unmatched. CDR3 residues: CASSLKRDGEQYF. The CDR3 bases are TGCGCCAGCAGCCTTAAGCGGGACGGTGAGCAGTACTTC.

This clone was seen a single time. The chain joins TRBV30 to TRBJ1-1; 8 positions agree with TRBD1. The V gene's germline CDR1 is GTSNPN and CDR2 SVGIG (reference sequence). V shed 0 bases, J shed 0 bases, and the junction held 6 bases outside the gene matches. This CDR3 contains 16 residues. The CDR3 DNA follows: TGTGCCTGGAGTGTACCCGGACAGGGCCTGAACACTGAAGCTTTCTTT. Translation: CAWSVPGQGLNTEAFF.

The chain links TRBV11-3 to TRBJ2-7, with D unresolved. Trimming shortened V by 2 bases and J by 0 bases, and 5 bases separated the two germline ends. Germline V gene lookup returns CDR1 SGHNT and CDR2 YENEEA. This CDR3 is built from 13 residues. The CDR3, as DNA: TGTGCCAGCAGCTTATCGGTCTCCTACGAGCAGTACTTC. Translation gives CASSLSVSYEQYF.

This clone was detected only once. The J gene is TRBJ1-5, the V gene TRBV29-1, with TRBD1 as a possible D gene (5 bases). CDR1 SQVTM and CDR2 ANQGSEA come from the germline V gene. V was clipped by 4 bases and J by 4 bases, with 14 bases between them. CDR3 size: 14 residues. DNA of the CDR3: TGCAGCGTTGGGAGCGGGGGAATGAATCAGCCCCAGCATTTT. It specifies CSVGSGGMNQPQHF. Supplemented by reference TRBV29-1 and TRBJ1-5, the full variable domain reads SAVISQKPSRDICQRGTSLTIQCQVDSQVTMMFWYRQQPGQSLTLIATANQGSEATYESGFVIDKFPISRPNLTFSTLTVSNMSPEDSSIYLCSVGSGGMNQPQHFGDGTRLSIL.

CDR3 in amino acids: CASSIRTGGGETQYF. The CDR3 region has the DNA TGCGCCAGCAGCATAAGGACAGGGGGCGGAGAGACCCAGTACTTC. The chain links TRBV5-1 to TRBJ2-5, with 11 nucleotides matching TRBD1. Trimming cost V 4 bases and J 4 bases; bases outside gene matches: 6. The CDR3 is made up of 15 amino acids. CDR1 and CDR2 (germline): SGHRS, YFSETQ.

The chain couples TRBV5-6 to TRBJ1-4; weak D call: TRBD1 (5 bases). Germline values: CDR1 SGHDT, CDR2 YYEEEE. The CDR3 length is 14 residues. The germline V and J ends were trimmed by 4 bases and 8 bases, with 15 bases remaining between them. The CDR3 reads CASSPRGIEEKLFF. CDR3 DNA sequence: TGTGCCAGCAGCCCAAGGGGCATAGAAGAAAAACTGTTTTTT.

The rearrangement uses TRBV5-6 and TRBJ2-2; D gene ambiguous. Deletions cut 4 bases from V and 2 bases from J, with 12 bases between. CDR1 is SGHDT, CDR2 YYEEEE, per germline. The CDR3 consists of 15 residues. In nucleotides, the CDR3 is TGTGCCAGCAGCCCCAGACACACTAACACCGGGGAGCTGTTTTTT. Its translation: CASSPRHTNTGELFF.

The rearrangement links TRBV18 to TRBJ2-3, with 7 bases aligning to TRBD1. The V gene's germline CDR1 is KGHSH and CDR2 LQKENI. The CDR3 is made up of 17 amino acids. The ends lost 0 bases at V and 0 bases at J; junction bases unmatched: 6. The CDR3 spells CASSPPGAGGSTDTQYF. In DNA, the CDR3 is TGTGCCAGCTCACCACCGGGCGCAGGGGGTAGCACAGATACGCAGTATTTT.

The rearrangement uses TRBV11-3 and TRBJ2-5; 12 bases line up with TRBD2. The CDR3 has 16 amino acids. V lost 5 bases to trimming and J lost 1 base; unmatched junction nucleotides: 5. The germline V gene encodes CDR1 SGHNT and CDR2 YENEEA. CDR3 sequence reads: CASSPLAGGLQETQYF. CDR3 nucleotides: TGTGCCAGCAGCCCACTAGCGGGGGGCCTCCAAGAGACCCAGTACTTC.

V is TRBV30 and J is TRBJ2-1, with D hard to call. Trimming stripped 2 bases from V and 8 bases from J, with 10 bases between. The CDR3 contains 12 residues. Germline CDR1 and CDR2: GTSNPN and SVGIG (reference sequence). The CDR3 nucleotides read TGTGCCTGGAGTCGGTTTGTCGATGAGCAGTTCTTC. Translated, it gives CAWSRFVDEQFF.

The chain is built from TRBV6-5 and TRBJ1-1; weak D call: TRBD1 (5 bases). The V gene lost 2 bases and the J gene lost 3 bases, with 10 bases spanning the gap. The CDR3 covers 14 residues. The germline CDR1 and CDR2 sequences are MNHEY and SVGAGI. CDR3 DNA: TGTGCCAGCAGTTACAAGGGAGGGGACACTGAAGCTTTCTTT. It codes for CASSYKGGDTEAFF.

The CDR3 spells CASRSTGDTDTQYF. The CDR3 DNA is TGTGCCAGCAGGTCAACAGGGGACACAGATACGCAGTATTTT. The V call is TRBV6-6, the J call TRBJ2-3; 7 bases are shared with TRBD1. Germline V gene lookup returns CDR1 MNHNY and CDR2 SVGAGI (reference sequence). The CDR3 loop spans 14 amino acids. The V and J ends lost 6 bases and 2 bases, in that order; junction bases with no gene match: 5.

In this sample, this clone turned up a few times. This chain uses TRBV19 with TRBJ1-5; possible D gene TRBD1, 6 bases. The CDR3 totals 17 residues. Trimming left V 4 bases short and J 6 bases short, with 22 bases between. Germline loops: CDR1 LNHDA, CDR2 SQIVND (reference sequence). The CDR3 is CASSRSGVRLFIQPQHF. In DNA, the CDR3 is TGTGCCAGTAGTAGGTCAGGGGTTCGGCTATTTATTCAGCCCCAGCATTTT.

V gene TRBV9 combines with J gene TRBJ2-7; TRBD2 agrees at 8 bases. This CDR3 contains 16 residues. V lost 4 bases and J lost 7; bases outside the gene matches: 16. Per germline, CDR1 SGDLS and CDR2 YYNGEE. CDR3 residues: CASSPLSGGSPGEQYF. CDR3 in DNA: TGTGCCAGCAGCCCCCTATCGGGAGGGTCACCAGGGGAGCAGTACTTC.

The J gene is TRBJ2-3, the V gene TRBV5-4; D gene ambiguous. The CDR3 contains 15 residues. Between the trimmed V and J ends, which lost 2 bases and 2 bases, there was a span of 12 bases. Germline CDR1 and CDR2: SGHNT and YYREEE (reference sequence). CDR3 residues: CASSLFSYYTDTQYF. CDR3 nucleotides: TGTGCCAGCAGCTTATTCTCCTATTACACAGATACGCAGTATTTT.

Turning to this clone: A junction end diverges from the germline sequence, so it may reflect a read error. J is TRBJ2-1 and V is TRBV29-1, with 8 positions matching TRBD1. Germline V gene data show CDR1 as SQVTM and CDR2 as ANQGSEA. The length of the CDR3 is 13 residues. CDR3 sequence (DNA): TGCAGCATTGACGACAGGGGCTACAATGAGCAGTTCTTC. It is translated as CSIDDRGYNEQFF.

The rearrangement links TRBV7-8 to TRBJ2-5, with D perhaps TRBD1 (5 bases). Trimming shortened V by 7 bases and J by 7 bases, and 19 bases separated the two germline ends. This CDR3 comprises 14 residues. Germline V lookup: CDR1 SGHVS, CDR2 FQNEAQ. In DNA, the CDR3 is TGTGCCAGCAATCCTAGGGGTGGCGCAAGGACCCAGTACTTC. Protein product: CASNPRGGARTQYF.